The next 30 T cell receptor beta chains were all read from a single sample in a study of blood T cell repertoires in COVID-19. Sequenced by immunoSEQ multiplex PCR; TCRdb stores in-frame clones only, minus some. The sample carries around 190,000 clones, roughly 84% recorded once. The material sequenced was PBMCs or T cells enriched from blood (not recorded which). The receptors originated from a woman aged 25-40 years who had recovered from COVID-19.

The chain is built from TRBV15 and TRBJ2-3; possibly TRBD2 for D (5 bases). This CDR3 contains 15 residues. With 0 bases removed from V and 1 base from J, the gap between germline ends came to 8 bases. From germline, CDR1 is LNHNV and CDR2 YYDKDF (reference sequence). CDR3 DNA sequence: TGTGCCACCAGCAGAGATCCGAGGGGCACAGATACGCAGTATTTT. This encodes CATSRDPRGTDTQYF.

CDR3 in DNA: TGTGCCAGCAGCCCAAGGCGAGACAAACGGTTTATAGGAGCTTTCTTT. It codes for CASSPRRDKRFIGAFF. The V and J genes are TRBV11-2 and TRBJ1-1, with unresolved D. The CDR3 is made up of 16 amino acids. Trimming shortened V by 5 bases and J by 10 bases, and 26 bases separated the two germline ends. CDR1 SGHAT and CDR2 FQNNGV come from the germline V gene.

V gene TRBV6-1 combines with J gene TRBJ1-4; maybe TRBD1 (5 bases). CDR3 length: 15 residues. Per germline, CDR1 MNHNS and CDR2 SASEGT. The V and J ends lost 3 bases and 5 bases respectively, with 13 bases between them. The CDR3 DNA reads TGTGCCAGCAGTGATCCCAACCGGGGGAATGAAAAACTGTTTTTT. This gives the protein CASSDPNRGNEKLFF.

Here the CDR3 reads CASRRQGNGYTF. CDR3 DNA sequence: TGTGCCAGCAGAAGACAGGGAAATGGCTACACCTTC. The chain carries TRBV2 and TRBJ1-2, with 7 bases aligning to TRBD1. From germline, CDR1 is SNHLY and CDR2 FYNNEI. V lost 6 bases to trimming and J lost 6 bases; unmatched junction nucleotides: 4. CDR3 length equals 12 residues.

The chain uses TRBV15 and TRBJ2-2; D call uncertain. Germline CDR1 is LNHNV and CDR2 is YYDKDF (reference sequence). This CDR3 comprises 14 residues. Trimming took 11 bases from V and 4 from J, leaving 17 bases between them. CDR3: CAVRSQATTGELFF. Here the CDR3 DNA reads TGTGCCGTGAGAAGTCAGGCAACCACCGGGGAGCTGTTTTTT.

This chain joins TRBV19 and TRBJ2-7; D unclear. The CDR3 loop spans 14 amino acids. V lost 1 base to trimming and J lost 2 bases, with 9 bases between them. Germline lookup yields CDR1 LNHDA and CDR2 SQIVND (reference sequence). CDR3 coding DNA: TGTGCCAGTAGTATAGCCCCAGAAGCCTACGAGCAGTACTTC. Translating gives CASSIAPEAYEQYF.

CDR3 region: CASSSGSGGYTF. DNA of the CDR3: TGTGCCAGCAGTTCGGGATCGGGGGGCTACACCTTC. The chain links TRBV28 to TRBJ1-2; unclear D gene. The V gene's germline CDR1 is MDHEN and CDR2 SYDVKM. V gave up 4 bases and J gave up 8 bases, with 11 bases separating them. The CDR3 sequence is 12 residues long.

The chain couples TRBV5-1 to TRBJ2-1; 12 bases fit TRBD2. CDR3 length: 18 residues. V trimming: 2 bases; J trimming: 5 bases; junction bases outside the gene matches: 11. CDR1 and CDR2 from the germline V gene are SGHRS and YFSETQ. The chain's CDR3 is CASSFGLAGLGRNNEQFF. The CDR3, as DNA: TGCGCCAGCAGCTTCGGACTAGCGGGATTGGGGCGGAACAATGAGCAGTTCTTC.

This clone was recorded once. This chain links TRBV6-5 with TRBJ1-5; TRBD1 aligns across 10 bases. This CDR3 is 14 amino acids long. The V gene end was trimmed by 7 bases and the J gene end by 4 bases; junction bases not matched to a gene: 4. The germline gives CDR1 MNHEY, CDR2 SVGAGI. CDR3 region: CASNLGQGNQPQHF. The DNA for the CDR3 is TGTGCCAGCAACTTGGGACAGGGGAATCAGCCCCAGCATTTT.

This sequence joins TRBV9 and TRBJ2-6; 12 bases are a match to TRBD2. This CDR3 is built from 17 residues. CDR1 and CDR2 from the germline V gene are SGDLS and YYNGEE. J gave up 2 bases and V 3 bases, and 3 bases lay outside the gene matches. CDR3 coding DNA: TGTGCCAGCAGCGCGCTAGCGGGGGGGCCTGGGGCCAACGTCCTGACTTTC. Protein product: CASSALAGGPGANVLTF.

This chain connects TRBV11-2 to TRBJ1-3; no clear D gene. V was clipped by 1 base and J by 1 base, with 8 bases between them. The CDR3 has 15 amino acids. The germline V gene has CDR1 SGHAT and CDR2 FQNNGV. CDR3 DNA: TGTGCCAGCAGCTTAGTGGCCGAATCTGGAAACACCATATATTTT. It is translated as CASSLVAESGNTIYF.

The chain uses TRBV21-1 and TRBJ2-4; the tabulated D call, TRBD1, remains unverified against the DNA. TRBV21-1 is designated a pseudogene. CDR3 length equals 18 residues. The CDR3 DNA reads TGTGCCAGCAGCAAAAAGAATGACAGGGGTGAGGTCAAAAACATTCAGTACTTC. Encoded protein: CASSKKNDRGEVKNIQYF.

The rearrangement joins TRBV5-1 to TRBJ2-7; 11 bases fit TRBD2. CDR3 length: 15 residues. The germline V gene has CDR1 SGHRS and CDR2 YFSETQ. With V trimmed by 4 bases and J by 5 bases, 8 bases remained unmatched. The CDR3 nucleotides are TGCGCCAGCAGCCAGGGACTAGCGGCTCTGGACGAGCAGTACTTC. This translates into CASSQGLAALDEQYF.

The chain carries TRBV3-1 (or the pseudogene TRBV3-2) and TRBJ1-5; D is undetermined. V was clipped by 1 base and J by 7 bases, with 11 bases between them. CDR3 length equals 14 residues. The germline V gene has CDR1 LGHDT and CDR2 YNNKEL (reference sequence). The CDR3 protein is CASSQGGTRQPQHF. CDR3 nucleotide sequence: TGTGCCAGCAGCCAAGGCGGCACGCGGCAGCCCCAGCATTTT.

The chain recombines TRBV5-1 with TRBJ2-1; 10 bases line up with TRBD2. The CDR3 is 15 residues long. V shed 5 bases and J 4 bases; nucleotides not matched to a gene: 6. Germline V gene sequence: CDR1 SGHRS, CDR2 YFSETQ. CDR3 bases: TGCGCCAGCAGTACTAGCGGGACCGGATACAATGAGCAGTTCTTC. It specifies CASSTSGTGYNEQFF.

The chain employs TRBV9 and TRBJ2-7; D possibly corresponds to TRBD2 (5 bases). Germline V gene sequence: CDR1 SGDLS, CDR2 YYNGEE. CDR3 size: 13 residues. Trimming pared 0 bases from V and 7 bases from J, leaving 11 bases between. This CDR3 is CASSVGLTGEQYF. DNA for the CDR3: TGTGCCAGCAGCGTAGGCCTTACGGGGGAGCAGTACTTC.

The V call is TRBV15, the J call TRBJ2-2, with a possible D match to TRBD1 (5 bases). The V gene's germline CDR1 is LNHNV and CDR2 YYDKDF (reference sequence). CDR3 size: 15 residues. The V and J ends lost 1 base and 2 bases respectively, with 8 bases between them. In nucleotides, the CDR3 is TGTGCCACCAGCAGAGCAGGGTCCAACACCGGGGAGCTGTTTTTT. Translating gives CATSRAGSNTGELFF.

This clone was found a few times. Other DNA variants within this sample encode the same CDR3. CDR3 region: CASRRTGKNSPLHF. The CDR3 DNA follows: TGTGCCAGCCGACGGACAGGGAAGAATTCACCCCTCCACTTT. This rearrangement joins TRBV19 to TRBJ1-6; TRBD1 agrees at 8 bases. The CDR3 has 14 residues. CDR1 is LNHDA and CDR2 is SQIVND in the germline V gene (reference sequence). After removal of 9 bases from V and 7 bases from J, the junction contained 8 bases not matched to a gene.

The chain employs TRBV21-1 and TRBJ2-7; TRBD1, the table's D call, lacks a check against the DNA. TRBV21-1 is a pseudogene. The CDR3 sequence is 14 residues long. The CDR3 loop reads CASSNDSPSYEQYV. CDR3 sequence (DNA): TGTGCCAGCAGCAATGACAGTCCCTCCTACGAGCAGTACGTC.

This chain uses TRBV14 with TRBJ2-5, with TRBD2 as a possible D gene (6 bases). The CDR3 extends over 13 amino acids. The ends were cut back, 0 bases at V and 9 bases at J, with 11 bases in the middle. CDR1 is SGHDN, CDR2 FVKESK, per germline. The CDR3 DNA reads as TGTGCCAGCAGCCAAGATAGACTAGTTCCCCAGTACTTC. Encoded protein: CASSQDRLVPQYF. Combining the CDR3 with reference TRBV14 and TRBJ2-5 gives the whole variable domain EAGVTQFPSHSVIEKGQTVTLRCDPISGHDNLYWYRRVMGKEIKFLLHFVKESKQDESGMPNNRFLAERTGGTYSTLKVQPAELEDSGVYFCASSQDRLVPQYFGPGTRLLVL.

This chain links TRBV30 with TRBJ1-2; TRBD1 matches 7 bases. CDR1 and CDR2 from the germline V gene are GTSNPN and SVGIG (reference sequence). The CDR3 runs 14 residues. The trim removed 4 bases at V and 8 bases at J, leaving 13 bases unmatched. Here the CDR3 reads CAWTTRKGAQGYTF. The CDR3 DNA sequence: TGTGCCTGGACCACCCGGAAGGGGGCGCAGGGCTACACCTTC.

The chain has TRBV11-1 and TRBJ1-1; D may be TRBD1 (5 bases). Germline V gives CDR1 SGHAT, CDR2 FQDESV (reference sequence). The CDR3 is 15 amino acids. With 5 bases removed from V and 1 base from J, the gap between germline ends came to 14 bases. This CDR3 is CASSGIRQQNTEAFF. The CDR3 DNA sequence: TGTGCCAGCAGCGGGATTAGACAGCAGAACACTGAAGCTTTCTTT. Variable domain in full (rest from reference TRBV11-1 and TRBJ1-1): EAEVAQSPRYKITEKSQAVAFWCDPISGHATLYWYRQILGQGPELLVQFQDESVVDDSQLPKDRFSAERLKGVDSTLKIQPAELGDSAMYLCASSGIRQQNTEAFFGQGTRLTVV.

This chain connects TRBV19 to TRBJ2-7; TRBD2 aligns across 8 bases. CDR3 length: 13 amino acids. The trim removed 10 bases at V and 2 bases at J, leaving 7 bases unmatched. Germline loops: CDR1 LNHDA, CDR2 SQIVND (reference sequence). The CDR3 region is CATTGTRAYEQYF. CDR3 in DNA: TGTGCCACCACCGGGACTAGGGCCTACGAGCAGTACTTC.

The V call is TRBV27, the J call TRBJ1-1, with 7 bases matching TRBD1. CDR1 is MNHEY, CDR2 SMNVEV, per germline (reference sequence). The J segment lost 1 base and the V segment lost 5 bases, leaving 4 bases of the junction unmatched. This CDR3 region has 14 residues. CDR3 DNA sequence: TGTGCCAGCAGTCAGACAGGGCGGAACACTGAAGCTTTCTTT. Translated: CASSQTGRNTEAFF.

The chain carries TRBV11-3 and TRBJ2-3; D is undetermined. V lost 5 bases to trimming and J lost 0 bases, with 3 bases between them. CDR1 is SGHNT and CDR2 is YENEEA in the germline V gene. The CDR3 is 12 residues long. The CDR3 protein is CASSPSTDTQYF. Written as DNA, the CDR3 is TGTGCCAGCAGCCCGAGCACAGATACGCAGTATTTT.

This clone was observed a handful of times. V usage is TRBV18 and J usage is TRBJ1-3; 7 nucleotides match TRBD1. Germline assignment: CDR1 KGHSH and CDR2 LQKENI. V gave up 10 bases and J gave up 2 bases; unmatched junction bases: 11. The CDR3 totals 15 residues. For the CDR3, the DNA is TGTGCCACCCAGAAAGGGGGCGACCCTGGAAACACCATATATTTT. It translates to CATQKGGDPGNTIYF. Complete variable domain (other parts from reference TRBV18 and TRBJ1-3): NAGVMQNPRHLVRRRGQEARLRCSPMKGHSHVYWYRQLPEEGLKFMVYLQKENIIDESGMPKERFSAEFPKEGPSILRIQQVVRGDSAAYFCATQKGGDPGNTIYFGEGSWLTVV.

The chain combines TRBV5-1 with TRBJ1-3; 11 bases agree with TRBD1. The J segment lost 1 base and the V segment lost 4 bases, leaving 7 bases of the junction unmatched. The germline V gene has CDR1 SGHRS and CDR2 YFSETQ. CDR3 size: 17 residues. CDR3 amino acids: CASSDRTGGRSGNTIYF. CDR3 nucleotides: TGCGCCAGCAGCGACCGGACAGGGGGCCGATCTGGAAACACCATATATTTT.

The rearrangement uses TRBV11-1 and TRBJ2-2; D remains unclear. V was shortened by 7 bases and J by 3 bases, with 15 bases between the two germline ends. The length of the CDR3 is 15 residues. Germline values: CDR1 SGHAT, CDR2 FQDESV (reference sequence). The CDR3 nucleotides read TGTGCCAGCACCGGATCGGAGACCCACACCGGGGAGCTGTTTTTT. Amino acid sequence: CASTGSETHTGELFF.

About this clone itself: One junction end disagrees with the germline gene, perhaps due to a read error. The CDR3 loop reads CASSQEGQPGYF. CDR3 in DNA: TGCGCCAGCAGCCAGGAGGGACAGCCGGGATACTTC. The V call is TRBV4-1, the J call TRBJ1-2; 7 nucleotides agree with TRBD1. The length of the CDR3 is 12 residues. The germline V gene has CDR1 MGHRA and CDR2 YSYEKL.

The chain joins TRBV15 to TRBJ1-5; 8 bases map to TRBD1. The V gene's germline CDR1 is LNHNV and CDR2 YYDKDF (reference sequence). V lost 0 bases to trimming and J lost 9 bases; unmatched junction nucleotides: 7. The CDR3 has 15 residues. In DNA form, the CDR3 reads TGTGCCACCAGCAGAGATCCCCAGGGGGCGAGGCCCCAGCATTTT. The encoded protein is CATSRDPQGARPQHF.